This is a list of T cell receptor beta chains from one sample in a study of neurological immune-mediated disorders. One entry per CDR3 protein results from TCRdb running MiXCR on the 5' RACE reads. This repertoire shows tens of thousands of distinct CDR3 sequences, roughly 10% found once; its top ten account for around 7%. Sequenced sample: PBMCs. The receptors were sampled from a male donor with HTLV-1-associated myelopathy (HAM/TSP). Each CDR3 is given with its conserved first and last residue. The D gene is left open where the match is weak. Some rows mark clone size as missing; the rest say once, few, many or name a class of expanded clone.

j_call: TRBJ2-7; v_call: TRBV4-3; d_call: NA; clone_size: NA; cdr3_nt: TGCGCCAGCAGCCAAGGCACCACCCTTGGCTACGAGCAGTACTTC; cdr3_aa: CASSQGTTLGYEQYF
j_call: TRBJ2-5; v_call: TRBV15; d_call: TRBD2; clone_size: many; cdr3_nt: TGTGCCACCAGCAGAGACGGGACTAGCGTGACCCAGTACTTC; cdr3_aa: CATSRDGTSVTQYF
j_call: TRBJ1-2; v_call: TRBV24-1; d_call: NA; clone_size: many; cdr3_nt: TGTGCCACCAGTGACGGGGATGAATCTAACTATGGCTACACCTTC; cdr3_aa: CATSDGDESNYGYTF
j_call: TRBJ2-3; v_call: TRBV7-9; d_call: NA; clone_size: NA; cdr3_nt: TGTGCCAGCAGCTTAGGGGCAACAGGTACGCAGTATTTT; cdr3_aa: CASSLGATGTQYF
j_call: TRBJ1-5; v_call: TRBV12-3/TRBV12-4; d_call: NA; clone_size: many; cdr3_nt: TGTGCCAGCAGTTTAGTCGGGGAGGGTCAGCCCCAGCATTTT; cdr3_aa: CASSLVGEGQPQHF
j_call: TRBJ1-4; v_call: TRBV29-1; d_call: TRBD1; clone_size: many; cdr3_nt: TGCAGCGTTGAAGCCCCTGGGGACAGGGTAAACGAAAAACTGTTTTTT; cdr3_aa: CSVEAPGDRVNEKLFF
j_call: TRBJ1-1; v_call: TRBV10-1; d_call: NA; clone_size: NA; cdr3_nt: TGCGCCAGCAGTCCCCGCTTAGGAGGTTCGGCTGAAGCTTTCTTT; cdr3_aa: CASSPRLGGSAEAFF
j_call: TRBJ2-7; v_call: TRBV20-1; d_call: NA; clone_size: many; cdr3_nt: TGCAGTGCTAGGACTCCCTTTCCGGAAACAGGGAGGTCCTCCTACGAGCAGTACTTC; cdr3_aa: CSARTPFPETGRSSYEQYF
j_call: TRBJ1-1; v_call: TRBV6-5; d_call: NA; clone_size: NA; cdr3_nt: TGTGCCAGAAGTTCCCCTTATCGAGGAGACAATGAAGCTTTCTTT; cdr3_aa: CARSSPYRGDNEAFF
j_call: TRBJ2-1; v_call: TRBV25-1; d_call: TRBD2; clone_size: many; cdr3_nt: TGTGCCAGCAGTGAATTGGGTACTAGCGGGAACATAGGCTTC; cdr3_aa: CASSELGTSGNIGF
j_call: TRBJ1-4; v_call: TRBV14; d_call: NA; clone_size: NA; cdr3_nt: TGTGCCGGCAGCCATCCCGGGTTTAATGAAAAACTGTTTTTT; cdr3_aa: CAGSHPGFNEKLFF
j_call: TRBJ1-4; v_call: TRBV9; d_call: NA; clone_size: many; cdr3_nt: TGTGCCAGCAGCCCCGGGCAGGGTAATGAAAAACTGTTTTTT; cdr3_aa: CASSPGQGNEKLFF
j_call: TRBJ2-7; v_call: TRBV6-5; d_call: NA; clone_size: many; cdr3_nt: TGTGCCAGCAGAGGGAGGGGGCAGGGGTACGAGCAGTACTTC; cdr3_aa: CASRGRGQGYEQYF
j_call: TRBJ2-7; v_call: TRBV10-3; d_call: NA; clone_size: many; cdr3_nt: TGTGCCACGTCGTATCTCTACGAGCAGTACTTC; cdr3_aa: CATSYLYEQYF
j_call: TRBJ2-3; v_call: TRBV4-2; d_call: NA; clone_size: many; cdr3_nt: TGTGCCAGCAGCCAAGAATCTGGGCCCGCAGATACGCAGTATTTT; cdr3_aa: CASSQESGPADTQYF
j_call: TRBJ1-5; v_call: TRBV2; d_call: NA; clone_size: NA; cdr3_nt: TGTGCCAACAGTGAAGAATGGAATGGCAATCAGCCCCAGCATTTT; cdr3_aa: CANSEEWNGNQPQHF
j_call: TRBJ2-5; v_call: TRBV7-2; d_call: NA; clone_size: many; cdr3_nt: TGTGCCAGCAGCTCGGGGGCCGGAGAGACCCAGTACTTC; cdr3_aa: CASSSGAGETQYF
j_call: TRBJ2-1; v_call: TRBV5-6; d_call: NA; clone_size: many; cdr3_nt: TGTGCCAGCAGTACTCCCCCAGAGTGGTATGAGCAGTTCTTC; cdr3_aa: CASSTPPEWYEQFF
j_call: TRBJ2-7; v_call: TRBV7-2; d_call: NA; clone_size: many; cdr3_nt: TGTGCCAGCAGCCCTAGGAGACTCGGGCTGAGGCAGTACTTC; cdr3_aa: CASSPRRLGLRQYF
j_call: TRBJ2-1; v_call: TRBV11-2; d_call: NA; clone_size: NA; cdr3_nt: TGTGCCAGCAGCTTAAGACTCTCCTACAATGAGCAGTTCTTC; cdr3_aa: CASSLRLSYNEQFF
j_call: TRBJ2-3; v_call: TRBV20-1; d_call: TRBD2; clone_size: many; cdr3_nt: TGCAGTGCTACCCCCGGACTAGCGGAACTAAGGGGAAAGACAGATACGCAGTATTTT; cdr3_aa: CSATPGLAELRGKTDTQYF
j_call: TRBJ1-3; v_call: TRBV5-1; d_call: TRBD1; clone_size: many; cdr3_nt: TGCGCCAGCAGCTGGGGACAGCTACTACCAACCCTCTCTGGAAACACCATATATTTT; cdr3_aa: CASSWGQLLPTLSGNTIYF
j_call: TRBJ2-5; v_call: TRBV7-6; d_call: NA; clone_size: many; cdr3_nt: TGTGCCAGCAGCCCAAGGGTGGGGGTGGAGACCCAGTACTTC; cdr3_aa: CASSPRVGVETQYF
j_call: TRBJ2-7; v_call: TRBV5-1; d_call: NA; clone_size: few; cdr3_nt: TGCGCCAGCAGCTCGGAAACGCCCTACGAGCAGTACTTC; cdr3_aa: CASSSETPYEQYF
j_call: TRBJ1-1; v_call: TRBV7-6; d_call: TRBD1; clone_size: many; cdr3_nt: TGTGCCAGCACTCTCACAGGGGGCGACACTGAAGCTTTCTTT; cdr3_aa: CASTLTGGDTEAFF
j_call: TRBJ2-6; v_call: TRBV7-3; d_call: TRBD1; clone_size: many; cdr3_nt: TGTGCCAGCAGCTTAACGGGACAGCTCCGCTCTGGGGCCAACGTCCTGACTTTC; cdr3_aa: CASSLTGQLRSGANVLTF
j_call: TRBJ2-2; v_call: TRBV25-1; d_call: NA; clone_size: NA; cdr3_nt: TGTGCCAGCAAACTCAAGCCTCCCAGCACCGGGGAGCTGTTTTTT; cdr3_aa: CASKLKPPSTGELFF
j_call: TRBJ1-4; v_call: TRBV10-3; d_call: NA; clone_size: few; cdr3_nt: TGTGCCATCAGTGAATCGGGGCAGAGTGAAAAACTGTTTTTT; cdr3_aa: CAISESGQSEKLFF
j_call: TRBJ2-4; v_call: TRBV10-3; d_call: NA; clone_size: many; cdr3_nt: TGTGCCATCAGCGCGGTTTTAGCCAAAAACATTCAGTACTTC; cdr3_aa: CAISAVLAKNIQYF
j_call: TRBJ1-6; v_call: TRBV25-1; d_call: NA; clone_size: many; cdr3_nt: TGTGCCAGCAGTGAATTTGGGGGTTATGGATCACCCCTCCACTTT; cdr3_aa: CASSEFGGYGSPLHF
j_call: TRBJ2-7; v_call: TRBV29-1; d_call: TRBD1; clone_size: many; cdr3_nt: TGCAGCGTTGATCCCGCGACAGGGGACGAGCAGTACTTC; cdr3_aa: CSVDPATGDEQYF
j_call: TRBJ2-3; v_call: TRBV5-5; d_call: TRBD2; clone_size: many; cdr3_nt: TGTGCCAGCAGCTTAGCGGGGGTCCGCACAGATACGCAGTATTTT; cdr3_aa: CASSLAGVRTDTQYF
j_call: TRBJ2-4; v_call: TRBV5-4; d_call: NA; clone_size: many; cdr3_nt: TGTGCCAGCAGCATGCCTGATAGGGACAAAAACATTCAGTACTTC; cdr3_aa: CASSMPDRDKNIQYF
j_call: TRBJ2-5; v_call: TRBV20-1; d_call: NA; clone_size: many; cdr3_nt: TGCAGTGCTAGAGAACAGGGAAAAGAGACCCAGTACTTC; cdr3_aa: CSAREQGKETQYF
j_call: TRBJ2-7; v_call: TRBV7-8; d_call: TRBD2; clone_size: many; cdr3_nt: TGTGCCAGCAGCTTAGCGCTGAATAGCGGGGGAGTATACGAGCAGTACTTC; cdr3_aa: CASSLALNSGGVYEQYF
j_call: TRBJ2-1; v_call: TRBV5-1; d_call: NA; clone_size: many; cdr3_nt: TGCGCCAGCAGCTCGCCGGGACCAACCTACAATGAGCAGTTCTTC; cdr3_aa: CASSSPGPTYNEQFF
j_call: TRBJ2-1; v_call: TRBV20-1; d_call: TRBD1; clone_size: NA; cdr3_nt: TGCAGTGCTAGAGGCTGGGGACAGCGTAATGAGCAGTTCTTC; cdr3_aa: CSARGWGQRNEQFF
j_call: TRBJ2-3; v_call: TRBV20-1; d_call: NA; clone_size: medium-sized; cdr3_nt: TGCAGTGACCAACCTTGGGGGACAGATACGCAGTATTTT; cdr3_aa: CSDQPWGTDTQYF
j_call: TRBJ2-3; v_call: TRBV5-1; d_call: NA; clone_size: many; cdr3_nt: TGCGCCAGCAGCTTGGCGGCTGGAGGGGGCGGGGATACGCAGTATTTT; cdr3_aa: CASSLAAGGGGDTQYF
j_call: TRBJ1-6; v_call: TRBV5-1; d_call: NA; clone_size: many; cdr3_nt: TGCGCCAGCAGCTACTCCCCTCACGCCCGATCGAATAATTCACCCCTCCACTTT; cdr3_aa: CASSYSPHARSNNSPLHF
j_call: TRBJ1-6; v_call: TRBV27; d_call: TRBD1; clone_size: few; cdr3_nt: TGTGCCAGCAGTTTTCCTCTCCGGGACAGGGATTCACCCCTCCACTTT; cdr3_aa: CASSFPLRDRDSPLHF
j_call: TRBJ1-6; v_call: TRBV10-3; d_call: TRBD1; clone_size: many; cdr3_nt: TGTGCCATCAGATCAGGGACAGGGACTACTTCACCCCTCCACTTT; cdr3_aa: CAIRSGTGTTSPLHF
j_call: TRBJ1-5; v_call: TRBV6-2/TRBV6-3; d_call: NA; clone_size: many; cdr3_nt: TGTGCCAGCAGTTACCCCGGACGGGCCCAGCATTTT; cdr3_aa: CASSYPGRAQHF
j_call: TRBJ1-5; v_call: TRBV30; d_call: TRBD1; clone_size: NA; cdr3_nt: TGTGCCTGGAGTGAAACAGGGGGACAGCCCCAGCATTTT; cdr3_aa: CAWSETGGQPQHF
j_call: TRBJ1-1; v_call: TRBV2; d_call: NA; clone_size: many; cdr3_nt: TGTGCCAGCAATCGGCTTTGGGGGACTGAAGCTTTCTTT; cdr3_aa: CASNRLWGTEAFF
j_call: TRBJ2-1; v_call: TRBV29-1; d_call: TRBD2; clone_size: many; cdr3_nt: TGCAGCGTTGGGGGGGGTCGGGGGAATGAGCAGTTCTTC; cdr3_aa: CSVGGGRGNEQFF
j_call: TRBJ2-2; v_call: TRBV7-6; d_call: NA; clone_size: once; cdr3_nt: TGTGCCAGCAGCCTCCCGGGACCGCCTTCCGGGGAGCTGTTTTTT; cdr3_aa: CASSLPGPPSGELFF
j_call: TRBJ1-5; v_call: TRBV5-6; d_call: NA; clone_size: few; cdr3_nt: TGTGCCAGCAGCTTGGGTTTGGATCAGCCCCAGCATTTT; cdr3_aa: CASSLGLDQPQHF